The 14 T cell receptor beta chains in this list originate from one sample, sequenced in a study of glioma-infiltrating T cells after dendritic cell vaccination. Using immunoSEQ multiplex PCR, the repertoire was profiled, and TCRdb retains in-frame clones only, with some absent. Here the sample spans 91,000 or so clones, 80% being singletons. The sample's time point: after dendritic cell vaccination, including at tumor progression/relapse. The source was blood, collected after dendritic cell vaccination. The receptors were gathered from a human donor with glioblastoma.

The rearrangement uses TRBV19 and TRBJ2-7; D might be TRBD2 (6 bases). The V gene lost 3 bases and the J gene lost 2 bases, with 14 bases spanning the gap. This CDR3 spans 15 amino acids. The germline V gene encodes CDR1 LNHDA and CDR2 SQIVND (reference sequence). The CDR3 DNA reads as TGTGCCAGTAGTATCAGTGCGGGGTCGGCCTACGAGCAGTACTTC. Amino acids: CASSISAGSAYEQYF.

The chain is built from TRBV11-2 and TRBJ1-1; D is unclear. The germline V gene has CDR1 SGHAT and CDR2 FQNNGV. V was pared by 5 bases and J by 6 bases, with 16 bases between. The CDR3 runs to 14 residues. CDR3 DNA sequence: TGTGCCAGCAGCCGAGGTGACGGTACCCCTGAAGCTTTCTTT. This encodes CASSRGDGTPEAFF.

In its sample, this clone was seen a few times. The chain's CDR3 is CASRETGVGQPQHF. CDR3 DNA: TGTGCCAGCAGGGAAACAGGGGTCGGTCAGCCCCAGCATTTT. This chain links TRBV2 with TRBJ1-5; 7 bases are a match to TRBD1. Trimming removed 6 bases from V and 6 bases from J; junction bases left unmatched: 8. Germline CDR1 and CDR2: SNHLY and FYNNEI. The CDR3 has 14 residues.

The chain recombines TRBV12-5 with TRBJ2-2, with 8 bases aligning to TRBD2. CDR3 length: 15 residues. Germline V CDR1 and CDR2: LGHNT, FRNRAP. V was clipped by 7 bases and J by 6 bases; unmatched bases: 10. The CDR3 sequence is CASAQTAGGPGELFF. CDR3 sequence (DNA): TGTGCTAGTGCCCAAACCGCGGGGGGACCCGGGGAGCTGTTTTTT.

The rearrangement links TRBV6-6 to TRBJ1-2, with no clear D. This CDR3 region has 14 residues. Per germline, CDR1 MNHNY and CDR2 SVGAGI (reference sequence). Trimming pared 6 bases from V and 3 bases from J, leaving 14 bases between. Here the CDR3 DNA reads TGTGCCAGCAGCAGGACGACGGAGGACTATGGCTACACCTTC. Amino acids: CASSRTTEDYGYTF.

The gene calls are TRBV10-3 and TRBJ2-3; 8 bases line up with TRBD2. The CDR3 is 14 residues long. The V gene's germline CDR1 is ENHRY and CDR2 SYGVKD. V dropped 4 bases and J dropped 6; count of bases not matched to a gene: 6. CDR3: CAISGTSTEDTQYF. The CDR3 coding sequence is TGTGCCATCAGTGGGACTAGCACCGAGGATACGCAGTATTTT.

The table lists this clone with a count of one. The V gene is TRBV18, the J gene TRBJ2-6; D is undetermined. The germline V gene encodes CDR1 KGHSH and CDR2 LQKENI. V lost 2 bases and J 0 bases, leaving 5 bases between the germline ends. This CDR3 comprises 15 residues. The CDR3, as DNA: TGTGCCAGCTCACCATCCGTCTCTGGGGCCAACGTCCTGACTTTC. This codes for CASSPSVSGANVLTF.

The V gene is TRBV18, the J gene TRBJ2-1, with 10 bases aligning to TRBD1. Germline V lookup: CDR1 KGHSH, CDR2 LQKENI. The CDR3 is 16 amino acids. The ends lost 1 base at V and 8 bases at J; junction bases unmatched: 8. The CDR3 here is CASSPLGQGGNDEQFF. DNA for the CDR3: TGTGCCAGCTCACCACTTGGACAGGGGGGTAACGATGAGCAGTTCTTC.

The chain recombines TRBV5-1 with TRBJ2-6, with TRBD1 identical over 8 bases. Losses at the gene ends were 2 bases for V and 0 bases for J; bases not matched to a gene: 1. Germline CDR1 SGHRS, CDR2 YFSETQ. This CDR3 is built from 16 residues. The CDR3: CASSFDRGSGANVLTF. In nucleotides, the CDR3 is TGCGCCAGCAGCTTTGACAGGGGCTCTGGGGCCAACGTCCTGACTTTC.

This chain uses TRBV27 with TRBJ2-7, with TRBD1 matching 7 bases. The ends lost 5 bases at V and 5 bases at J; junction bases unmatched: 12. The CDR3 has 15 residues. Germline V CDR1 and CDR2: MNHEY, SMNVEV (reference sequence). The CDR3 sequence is CASSATVDRVDEQYF. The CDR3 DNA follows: TGTGCCAGCAGTGCTACGGTTGACAGGGTAGACGAGCAGTACTTC.

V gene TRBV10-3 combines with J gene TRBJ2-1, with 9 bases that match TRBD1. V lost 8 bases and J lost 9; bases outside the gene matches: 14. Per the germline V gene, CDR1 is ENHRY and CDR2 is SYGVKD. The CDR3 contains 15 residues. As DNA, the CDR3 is TGTGCCATCCTCCCGGGGGACAGGGAAGGGGTTGAGCAGTTCTTC. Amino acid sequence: CAILPGDREGVEQFF.

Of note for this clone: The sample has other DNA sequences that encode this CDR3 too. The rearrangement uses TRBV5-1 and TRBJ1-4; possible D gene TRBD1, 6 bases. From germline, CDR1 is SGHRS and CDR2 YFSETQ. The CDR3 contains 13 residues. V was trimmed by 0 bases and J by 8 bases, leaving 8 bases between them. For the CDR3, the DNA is TGCGCCAGCAGCTTGGCAGGGGACGAAAAACTGTTTTTT. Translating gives CASSLAGDEKLFF.

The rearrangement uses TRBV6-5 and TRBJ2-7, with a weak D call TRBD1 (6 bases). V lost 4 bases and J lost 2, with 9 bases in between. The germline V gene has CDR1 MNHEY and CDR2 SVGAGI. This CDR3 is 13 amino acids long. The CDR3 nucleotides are TGTGCCAGCAGTTCCGACAGGACCTACGAGCAGTACTTC. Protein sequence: CASSSDRTYEQYF.

CDR3 nucleotides: TGTGCCAGCAGTTATAGAGGATACTATGGCTACACCTTC. Translated: CASSYRGYYGYTF. The chain is built from TRBV6-5 and TRBJ1-2; D unclear. Germline assignment: CDR1 MNHEY and CDR2 SVGAGI. The length of the CDR3 is 13 residues. V was pared by 3 bases and J by 3 bases, with 8 bases between.